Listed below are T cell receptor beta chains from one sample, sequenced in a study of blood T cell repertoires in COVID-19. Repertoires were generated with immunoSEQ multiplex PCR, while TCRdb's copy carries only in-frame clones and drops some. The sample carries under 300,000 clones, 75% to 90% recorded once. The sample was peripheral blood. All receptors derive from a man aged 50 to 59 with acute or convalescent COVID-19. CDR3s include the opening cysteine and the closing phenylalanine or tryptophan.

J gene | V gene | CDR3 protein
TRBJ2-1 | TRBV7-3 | CASSTDRGNEQFF
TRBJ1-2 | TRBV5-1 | CASSLAGQVSYGYTF
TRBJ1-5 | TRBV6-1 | CASSERTGNQPQHF
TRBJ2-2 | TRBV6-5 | CASRNREGAGELFF
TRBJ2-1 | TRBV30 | CAWSRYNEQFF
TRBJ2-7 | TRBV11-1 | CASSLTGTGFYEQYF
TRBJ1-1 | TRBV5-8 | CASSLRRSTEAFF
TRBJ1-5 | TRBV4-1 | CASSQDGIANQPQHF
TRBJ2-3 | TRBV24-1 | CATSDSTSGGATDTQYF
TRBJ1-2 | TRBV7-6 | CASSSWDRRNYGYTF
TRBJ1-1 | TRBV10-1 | CASSESGGANTEAFF
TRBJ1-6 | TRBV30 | CAWSAQGGFGSPLHF
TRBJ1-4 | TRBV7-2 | CASSIGGGEKLFF
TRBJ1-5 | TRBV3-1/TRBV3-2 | CASSPFGANQPQHF
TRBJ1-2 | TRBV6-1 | CASSDRGVNYGYTF
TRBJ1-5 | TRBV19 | CASSRTGRPHQPQHF
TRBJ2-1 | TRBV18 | CASSRPQGRGGLYNEQFF
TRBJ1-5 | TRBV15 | CATSSSGIQLGNQPQHF
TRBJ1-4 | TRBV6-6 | CASRRINEKLFF
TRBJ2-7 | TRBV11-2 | CASRAPGGGYEQYF
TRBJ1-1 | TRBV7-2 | CASSLGGARMGKAFF
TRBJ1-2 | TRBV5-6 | CASRITINTF
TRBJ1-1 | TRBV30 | CAWSVGQATEAFF
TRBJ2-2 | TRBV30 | CAWSAPYTGELFF
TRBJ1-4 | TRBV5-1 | CASSSGQGNEKLFF
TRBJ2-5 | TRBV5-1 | CASSLGSGGYQETQYF
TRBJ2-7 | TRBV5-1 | CASGYGQNVPYEQYF
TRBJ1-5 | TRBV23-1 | CASSHGQIQPQHF
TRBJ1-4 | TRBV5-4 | CASSLDRGRAMVLFF
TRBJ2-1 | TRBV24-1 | CATSAGDNEQFF
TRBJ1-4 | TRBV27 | CASGDRGTNEKLFF
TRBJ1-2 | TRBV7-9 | CASSNTGTDYYGYTF
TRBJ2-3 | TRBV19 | CASSIGTGAGTQYF
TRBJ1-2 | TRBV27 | CASSSLPFSGQRNYGYTF
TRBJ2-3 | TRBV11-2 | CASSLGLAGGGTDTQYF
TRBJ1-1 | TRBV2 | CASSAGVTGRAFF
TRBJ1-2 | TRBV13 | CASTPNPGYGYTF
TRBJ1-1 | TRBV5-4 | CASTHRDRANTEAFF
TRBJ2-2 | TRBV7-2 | CASSLRGTGELFF
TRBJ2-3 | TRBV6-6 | CASSYSGGSADTQYF
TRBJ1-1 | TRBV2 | CASRPGTGGAKAFF
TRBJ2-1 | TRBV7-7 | CASSKTSGAYNEQFF
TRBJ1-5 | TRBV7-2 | CASSLGRPYSNQPQHF
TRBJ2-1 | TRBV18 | CASSQGRNEQFF
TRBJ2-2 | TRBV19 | CASTGTGAGELFF
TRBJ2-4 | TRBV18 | CASSPGRAVAKNIQYF
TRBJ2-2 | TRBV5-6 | CASSGGLKNTGELFF
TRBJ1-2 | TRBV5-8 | CASSLVRQGDYGYTF
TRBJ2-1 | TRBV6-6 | CASSYSVLRGNEQFF
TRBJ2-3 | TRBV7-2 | CASSERGDPDTQYF
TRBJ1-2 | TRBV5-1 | CASREGQATYGYTF
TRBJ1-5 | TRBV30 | CAWTRGLGNQPQHF
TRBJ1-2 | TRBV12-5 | CASGSGGFYGYTF
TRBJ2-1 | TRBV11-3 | CASSLGGGRNEQFF
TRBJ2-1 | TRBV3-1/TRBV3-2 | CASSHTGGANEQFF